The entry below describes one T cell receptor beta chain. The antigen is not known. In TCRdb, the 5' RACE reads were re-called with MiXCR into one record per CDR3 protein. Among fewer than 300,000 distinct CDR3 sequences listed, 15% to 20% were seen once. This entry is derived from a study of T-cell memory formation after mild COVID-19. Broader study findings: Clones contracting across day 15 to 85 had a balanced CD4/CD8 profile; later expanding clones leaned CD4+. Among contracting clones, CD4+ were mainly CM/EM and CD8+ enriched in EMRA.

V shed 6 bases, J shed 5 bases, and the junction held 5 bases outside the gene matches. CDR1 is ENHRY and CDR2 is SYGVKD in the germline V gene. CDR3 length: 15 amino acids. Material: PBMCs or a T cell subset sorted from them (not recorded which). V gene TRBV10-3 combines with J gene TRBJ2-5; 14 nucleotides align to TRBD2. This TCR was sampled from a young man who had mild COVID-19 (a few samples of this study predate the infection). Cell type and time point are not known. The DNA of the CDR3 is TGTGCCATCAGGGCGGGACTAGCGGGGGAGGAGACCCAGTACTTC. Protein sequence: CAIRAGLAGEETQYF.